Sequencing of this T cell receptor beta chain was carried out in a study of T cells in Graves' hyperthyroidism and ophthalmopathy. For the study at large: The initial diagnosis was the point when peripheral blood was collected, ahead of any treatment.

CDR1 and CDR2 from the germline V gene are SGHRS and YFSETQ. Germline trimming cut 5 bases from V and 7 bases from J; bases unmatched to any gene: 9. The CDR3 spans 14 residues. Investigators excluded patients with uncontrolled infection, other autoimmune disease, pregnancy or lactation. Amplification targeted TCR beta CDR3 regions from RNA transcripts. First-round RT-PCR of the TCR CDR3 relied on the HTBI primer set. TCRdb ran MiXCR on the multiplex PCR reads and lists one entry per CDR3 protein. This sample yields about 600,000 distinct CDR3 sequences, of which roughly 14% are seen a single time; roughly an eighth belongs to the top ten. Whole-study results and caveats: For ophthalmopathy, model prediction preceded onset by a median about six months. Ophthalmopathy and stable hyperthyroidism were separated by a 13 V-J model.

As concerns this clonotype: Its cognate antigen is unknown. This may arise from a read error, as a much more abundant clone is one base away.

The sequenced sample was blood. This TCR came from a woman in her forties or fifties with Graves' ophthalmopathy. The chain employs TRBV5-1 and TRBJ2-7; 10 bases line up with TRBD2. CDR3 amino acids: CASRLGTSVGEQYF. CDR3 in DNA: TGCGCCAGCAGACTAGGGACTAGCGTAGGAGAGCAGTACTTC.